One and the same sample provided the 17 T cell receptor beta chains below, sequenced in a study of T cells in Graves' hyperthyroidism and ophthalmopathy. The CDR3 regions of TCR beta were amplified from RNA transcripts. When the TCR CDR3 underwent first-round RT-PCR, the HTBI primer set was used. TCRdb used MiXCR to reprocess the multiplex PCR reads, holding one entry per CDR3 protein. The top ten hold approximately 35% of the sample, which has some 320,000 distinct CDR3 sequences, around 15% seen once. Sequences were obtained from blood. These receptors all come from a woman between 40 and 50 years old with Graves' ophthalmopathy.

In regard to this clonotype: Being one base from a much bigger clone, this may be a read error. Because it lacks the conserved phenylalanine or tryptophan at the end, this CDR3 is likely a read error. The chain couples TRBV18 to TRBJ1-3; 7 bases are shared with TRBD1. CDR1 is KGHSH, CDR2 LQKENI, per germline. There are 13 residues in the CDR3. The V segment lost 9 bases and the J segment 3 bases; nucleotides outside the gene matches: 5. The CDR3 is CASSTGLGNTIYL. CDR3 DNA: TGTGCCAGTTCGACAGGGCTTGGAAACACCATATATCTT.

The table lists this clonotype with many counts. The chain joins TRBV9 to TRBJ2-7; 13 nucleotides align to TRBD2. The length of the CDR3 is 14 residues. Germline values: CDR1 SGDLS, CDR2 YYNGEE. Trimming at V came to 3 bases and at J to 4 bases, leaving 1 base not matched to a gene. The CDR3 DNA follows: TGTGCCAGCAGCGAGGGACTAGCGGGGTACGAGCAGTACTTC. Translating it yields CASSEGLAGYEQYF.

This clonotype was observed many times. V and J are TRBV20-1 and TRBJ1-6; 8 bases fit TRBD1. Looked up from germline, CDR1 is DFQATT and CDR2 is SNEGSKA (reference sequence). There are 17 residues in the CDR3. Trimming removed 3 bases from V and 0 bases from J; junction bases left unmatched: 7. For the CDR3, the DNA is TGCAGTGCTAGGACAGGGGCTGGAAGCTCCTATAATTCACCCCTCCACTTT. Translated: CSARTGAGSSYNSPLHF.

This rearrangement joins TRBV29-1 to TRBJ1-5, with 7 nucleotides matching TRBD1. With V trimmed by 4 bases and J by 0 bases, 6 bases remained unmatched. This CDR3 has 15 residues. Germline loops: CDR1 SQVTM, CDR2 ANQGSEA. The CDR3 region is CSVAQTGDSNQPQHF. CDR3 sequence (DNA): TGCAGCGTTGCCCAAACAGGGGATAGCAATCAGCCCCAGCATTTT.

This chain connects TRBV7-9 to TRBJ1-1, with TRBD1 matching 7 bases. This CDR3 spans 16 amino acids. V trimming: 5 bases; J trimming: 3 bases; junction bases outside the gene matches: 12. Per germline, CDR1 SEHNR and CDR2 FQNEAQ (reference sequence). The CDR3 DNA follows: TGTGCCAGCAGCCCCCAGACAGGGCGATTGGACACTGAAGCTTTCTTT. Protein: CASSPQTGRLDTEAFF.

The gene calls are TRBV11-2 and TRBJ1-1, with 9 bases aligning to TRBD1. V was pared by 1 base and J by 1 base, with 7 bases of the junction left unmatched. CDR1 and CDR2 (germline): SGHAT, FQNNGV. The CDR3 consists of 17 residues. The CDR3 bases are TGTGCCAGCAGCTTAGGGACTACAGGGGGCGGGAACACTGAAGCTTTCTTT. Protein product: CASSLGTTGGGNTEAFF.

This clonotype was seen many times. The chain combines TRBV5-1 with TRBJ2-5, with 9 bases matching TRBD1. CDR1 is SGHRS, CDR2 YFSETQ, per germline. This CDR3 has 16 residues. Losses at the gene ends were 4 bases for V and 5 bases for J; bases not matched to a gene: 12. The CDR3 nucleotides are TGCGCCAGCAGCCAGGAGGTGACAGGGGGTGTGGAGACCCAGTACTTC. It codes for CASSQEVTGGVETQYF.

This clonotype turned up a few times. The rearrangement joins TRBV18 to TRBJ1-6; D is possibly TRBD1 (6 bases). Germline assignment: CDR1 KGHSH and CDR2 LQKENI. This CDR3 comprises 13 residues. Trimming stripped 2 bases from V and 8 bases from J, with 7 bases between. The CDR3: CASSPNRDSPLHF. The CDR3 DNA sequence: TGTGCCAGCTCACCAAACAGGGATTCACCCCTCCACTTT.

This chain connects TRBV20-1 to TRBJ1-5; unclear D gene. V was trimmed by 0 bases and J by 3 bases, leaving 12 bases between them. The CDR3 consists of 15 residues. Germline V gives CDR1 DFQATT, CDR2 SNEGSKA (reference sequence). CDR3 bases: TGCAGTGCTAGAGAGGTCGCGGGCCCCAATCAGCCCCAGCATTTT. Translation gives CSAREVAGPNQPQHF.

This clonotype was picked up a small number of times. The chain links TRBV20-1 to TRBJ2-7; 8 bases match TRBD2. The germline V gene encodes CDR1 DFQATT and CDR2 SNEGSKA (reference sequence). The CDR3 loop spans 12 amino acids. V lost 5 bases, J lost 2 bases, and 2 bases stayed unmatched. The CDR3 DNA follows: TGCAGTGCTGTAGCGGGAACCTACGAGCAGTACTTC. It encodes CSAVAGTYEQYF.

This clonotype was seen repeatedly, ten times or more. The J gene is TRBJ1-5, the V gene TRBV6-1; D is perhaps TRBD1 (5 bases). The CDR3 extends over 14 amino acids. Per germline, CDR1 MNHNS and CDR2 SASEGT. Trimming pared 9 bases from V and 1 base from J, leaving 13 bases between. For the CDR3, the DNA is TGTGCCAGGCCTCAGGGCCACAGCAATCAGCCCCAGCATTTT. Encoded protein: CARPQGHSNQPQHF.

Many counts were recorded for this clonotype. The chain is built from TRBV14 and TRBJ2-7; tentatively, D is TRBD2 (6 bases). The CDR3 runs 15 residues. Deletions cut 4 bases from V and 1 base from J, with 14 bases between. Germline V gene data show CDR1 as SGHDN and CDR2 as FVKESK. Written as DNA, the CDR3 is TGTGCCAGCAGCCCTTTAGGGGAGGCGTCCTACGAGCAGTACTTC. Translation: CASSPLGEASYEQYF. The whole variable domain, filled in from reference TRBV14 and TRBJ2-7, reads EAGVTQFPSHSVIEKGQTVTLRCDPISGHDNLYWYRRVMGKEIKFLLHFVKESKQDESGMPNNRFLAERTGGTYSTLKVQPAELEDSGVYFCASSPLGEASYEQYFGPGTRLTVT.

Many counts were recorded for this clonotype. CDR3 region: CASSLQAGGGTDTQYF. CDR3 bases: TGTGCCAGCAGCTTACAAGCGGGGGGCGGCACAGATACGCAGTATTTT. This chain uses TRBV7-2 with TRBJ2-3; 9 bases line up with TRBD2. Trimming cost V 2 bases and J 1 base; bases outside gene matches: 4. The CDR3 spans 16 residues. Germline CDR1 and CDR2: SGHTA and FQGNSA. The full variable domain, its missing parts supplied by reference TRBV7-2 and TRBJ2-3, is GAGVSQSPSNKVTEKGKDVELRCDPISGHTALYWYRQSLGQGLEFLIYFQGNSAPDKSGLPSDRFSAERTGGSVSTLTIQRTQQEDSAVYLCASSLQAGGGTDTQYFGPGTRLTVL.

Many counts were recorded for this clonotype. The J gene is TRBJ2-3, the V gene TRBV29-1; D not certain. The ends were cut back, 3 bases at V and 5 bases at J, with 3 bases in the middle. CDR3 length equals 10 residues. The V gene's germline CDR1 is SQVTM and CDR2 ANQGSEA. In DNA, the CDR3 is TGCAGCGTTGAGGAAGATACGCAGTATTTT. Amino acids: CSVEEDTQYF.

Many counts were recorded for this clonotype. The rearrangement uses TRBV27 and TRBJ1-1; 7 nucleotides line up with TRBD1. The CDR3 extends over 14 amino acids. Germline trimming cut 6 bases from V and 3 bases from J; bases unmatched to any gene: 7. Germline values: CDR1 MNHEY, CDR2 SMNVEV (reference sequence). The CDR3 loop is CASSPGQFHTEAFF. The CDR3 DNA reads as TGTGCCAGCAGCCCGGGACAGTTCCACACTGAAGCTTTCTTT.

The sample holds many counts of this clonotype. The chain has TRBV2 and TRBJ2-1; 8 positions agree with TRBD2. V lost 7 bases to trimming and J lost 4 bases; unmatched junction nucleotides: 12. Per the germline V gene, CDR1 is SNHLY and CDR2 is FYNNEI. This CDR3 has 16 residues. CDR3 residues: CASNLIGGASYNEQFF. DNA of the CDR3: TGTGCCAGCAACCTAATCGGGGGGGCCTCGTACAATGAGCAGTTCTTC.

This clonotype has only a few counts. The V gene is TRBV5-6, the J gene TRBJ1-6; unclear D gene. Germline-derived CDR1 and CDR2 are SGHDT and YYEEEE. CDR3 length: 15 amino acids. V lost 4 bases and J 6 bases, leaving 14 bases between the germline ends. CDR3 coding DNA: TGTGCCAGCAGCGATATTAGGATCGGTAATTCACCCCTCCACTTT. It is translated as CASSDIRIGNSPLHF.